The clone carrying this T cell receptor (beta chain) was observed a handful of times. Its antigen remains unknown. A read error may produce the germline difference seen at one junction end. The data are from a study of CD8 T cells in ankylosing spondylitis. In germline, CDR1 is SGHTA, CDR2 FQGNSA. This CDR3 region has 14 residues. Broader study findings: Within ankylosing spondylitis blood, a TCR beta motif made up of eight or nine highly homologous variants appeared to be characteristic. A number of the motif variants had already been described in reactive arthritis synovial fluid and blood. Clones linked with disease were CD8+ and fairly uncommon in the peripheral blood. Disease-linked clones reportedly concentrated significantly in matched ankylosing spondylitis synovial fluid.

The authors made TCR beta libraries by quantitative 5'-RACE with molecular barcodes. TCRdb processed the 5' RACE reads anew with MiXCR; each CDR3 protein has one entry. There are a few hundred thousand distinct CDR3 sequences in the sample; more than 20% occur only once, and about 17% lies in the top ten. The TCR sequence derives from a male donor with ankylosing spondylitis. The chain couples TRBV7-2 to TRBJ2-1, with 7 bases lining up with TRBD2. The sample was blood, either unsorted or a sorted T cell fraction (not recorded which). CDR3 in amino acids: CASRLGRGGNEQFF. CDR3 sequence (DNA): TGTGCCAGCAGGTTAGGGAGGGGAGGGAATGAGCAGTTCTTC.